These 25 T cell receptor beta chains were all obtained from the same sample, sequenced in a study of beta chain features in type 1 diabetes. Overall study findings and caveats: Shorter TCRB CDR3s, moderately but significantly so, were found in Type 1 diabetes patients in all four CD4+ subsets.

No antigen is known for these receptors. Expressed TCRB transcripts were sequenced after all isolated RNA was converted to cDNA. Produced via immunoSEQ multiplex PCR; TCRdb's table is partial and in-frame only. The sample includes some 150,000 clones, 7% to 9.5% of them seen just once. The sequenced sample was central memory CD4+ T cells from blood. These receptors all stem from a woman in her 30s with type 1 diabetes.

The chain combines TRBV5-4 with TRBJ2-3; 8 nucleotides agree with TRBD1. Germline trimming cut 5 bases from V and 4 bases from J; bases unmatched to any gene: 6. Germline V gives CDR1 SGHNT, CDR2 YYREEE (reference sequence). The CDR3 totals 14 residues. DNA of the CDR3: TGTGCCAGCAGACCGGACAGGGAGTCAGATACGCAGTATTTT. It translates to CASRPDRESDTQYF.

This clone was picked up a small number of times. The V gene is TRBV4-1, the J gene TRBJ1-1, with TRBD1 identical over 8 bases. V dropped 2 bases and J dropped 4; count of bases not matched to a gene: 6. Germline CDR1 reads MGHRA; CDR2 reads YSYEKL. The CDR3 has 15 residues. The DNA of the CDR3 is TGCGCCAGCAGCCAACACGGACAGGGAGGCACTGAAGCTTTCTTT. Its translation: CASSQHGQGGTEAFF.

The J gene is TRBJ2-3, the V gene TRBV7-9; no definite D call. Germline CDR1 is SEHNR and CDR2 is FQNEAQ (reference sequence). The CDR3 is made up of 13 amino acids. The germline V and J ends were trimmed by 5 bases and 5 bases, with 11 bases remaining between them. Here the CDR3 reads CASSQRLEDTQYF. DNA for the CDR3: TGTGCCAGCAGCCAAAGATTAGAAGATACGCAGTATTTT. Drawing the rest from reference TRBV7-9 and TRBJ2-3, the complete variable domain is DTGVSQNPRHKITKRGQNVTFRCDPISEHNRLYWYRQTLGQGPEFLTYFQNEAQLEKSRLLSDRFSAERPKGSFSTLEIQRTEQGDSAMYLCASSQRLEDTQYFGPGTRLTVL.

This clone has more than one count but fewer than ten. The chain carries TRBV28 and TRBJ2-7; perhaps TRBD2 as D (5 bases). Germline V CDR1 and CDR2: MDHEN, SYDVKM. Trimming left V 0 bases short and J 2 bases short, with 8 bases between. This CDR3 has 14 residues. CDR3 residues: CASSLWAAAYEQYF. CDR3 DNA sequence: TGTGCCAGCAGTTTATGGGCAGCGGCCTACGAGCAGTACTTC.

There are a few counts of this clone. This rearrangement joins TRBV7-8 to TRBJ2-5; tentatively, D is TRBD1 (6 bases). The ends were cut back, 5 bases at V and 1 base at J, with 11 bases in the middle. Germline CDR1 is SGHVS and CDR2 is FQNEAQ. The length of the CDR3 is 14 residues. CDR3 region: CASSQTGLQETQYF. The CDR3 DNA reads as TGTGCCAGCAGCCAGACAGGTCTCCAAGAGACCCAGTACTTC.

This clone has a handful of counts. This chain uses TRBV21-1 with TRBJ2-4; the table's D gene call, TRBD2, was not cross checked with the DNA. TRBV21-1 is an annotated pseudogene. The CDR3 sequence is 16 residues long. The CDR3 bases are TGTGCCAGCAGCAAAGGGCGGGACTCATCCAAAAACATTCAGTACTTC. Translating it yields CASSKGRDSSKNIQYF.

The chain recombines TRBV11-2 with TRBJ2-5; D gene unclear. V lost 1 base, J lost 3 bases, and 6 bases lay in between. This CDR3 contains 13 residues. Germline V gene data show CDR1 as SGHAT and CDR2 as FQNNGV. The CDR3 region has the DNA TGTGCCAGCAGCTTAGGCCGGGAAGAGACCCAGTACTTC. Translated: CASSLGREETQYF.

The chain uses TRBV27 and TRBJ2-7; 8 bases are shared with TRBD1. The CDR3 covers 15 residues. J was trimmed by 0 bases and V by 5 bases; bases with no gene match: 6. Germline V gene data show CDR1 as MNHEY and CDR2 as SMNVEV (reference sequence). DNA of the CDR3: TGTGCCAGCAGTGGCGGACAGGGCTTCTCCTACGAGCAGTACTTC. Translating gives CASSGGQGFSYEQYF.

This clone was seen only a few times. The chain is built from TRBV19 and TRBJ1-5; D is unresolved. The V end was cut by 6 bases, the J end by 5 bases, with 11 bases between. The CDR3 extends over 13 amino acids. Per the germline V gene, CDR1 is LNHDA and CDR2 is SQIVND (reference sequence). The CDR3: CASSGGSDQPQHF. CDR3 in DNA: TGTGCCAGTAGCGGAGGGTCTGATCAGCCCCAGCATTTT.

The chain recombines TRBV4-1 with TRBJ1-2; D is unclear. This CDR3 contains 15 residues. Looked up from germline, CDR1 is MGHRA and CDR2 is YSYEKL. V lost 0 bases, J lost 4 bases, and 12 bases lay in between. The CDR3 loop is CASSQDRGFGYGYTF. CDR3 coding DNA: TGCGCCAGCAGCCAAGATAGAGGCTTCGGCTATGGCTACACCTTC.

The gene calls are TRBV18 and TRBJ2-1; TRBD1 matches 10 bases. The germline gives CDR1 KGHSH, CDR2 LQKENI. This CDR3 has 13 residues. J lost 7 bases, V lost 7 bases, and 4 bases had no gene match. The CDR3 is CASYGQGGNEQFF. The CDR3 region has the DNA TGTGCCAGCTACGGACAGGGGGGTAATGAGCAGTTCTTC.

This clone was observed a handful of times. The chain recombines TRBV30 with TRBJ1-2; D gene uncertain. Germline V gives CDR1 GTSNPN, CDR2 SVGIG (reference sequence). The CDR3 has 12 amino acids. Deletions cut 3 bases from V and 7 bases from J, with 12 bases between. The CDR3 DNA reads TGTGCCTGGAGAAGTAGAAGGAGTGGCTACACCTTC. Translation gives CAWRSRRSGYTF.

This clone was observed a handful of times. The genes are TRBV6-5 and TRBJ1-1; D is possibly TRBD1 (6 bases). The CDR3 is 14 residues long. Trimming cost V 4 bases and J 1 base, with 10 bases left between them. Germline V lookup: CDR1 MNHEY, CDR2 SVGAGI. CDR3 in DNA: TGTGCCAGCAGTTTACCAGGGGCGAACACTGAAGCTTTCTTT. Its protein is CASSLPGANTEAFF.

The genes are TRBV28 and TRBJ2-7, with a tentative D call TRBD1 (5 bases). The CDR3 spans 14 residues. The V gene lost 8 bases and the J gene lost 6 bases, with 20 bases spanning the gap. Germline values: CDR1 MDHEN, CDR2 SYDVKM. CDR3 sequence (DNA): TGTGCCAGCGGGCGTTTTCAGGGTTCTGGCGAGCAGTACTTC. It encodes CASGRFQGSGEQYF. Together with reference TRBV28 and TRBJ2-7, the CDR3 gives the full variable domain: DVKVTQSSRYLVKRTGEKVFLECVQDMDHENMFWYRQDPGLGLRLIYFSYDVKMKEKGDIPEGYSVSREKKERFSLILESASTNQTSMYLCASGRFQGSGEQYFGPGTRLTVT.

In this sample, this clone turned up a few times. The CDR3 protein is CASSPETGGEQPQHF. The CDR3 nucleotides are TGCGCCAGCAGCCCGGAGACAGGGGGCGAGCAGCCCCAGCATTTT. This chain joins TRBV5-1 and TRBJ1-5, with 10 bases lining up with TRBD1. The CDR3 totals 15 residues. V trimming: 4 bases; J trimming: 7 bases; junction bases outside the gene matches: 8. Germline V CDR1 and CDR2: SGHRS, YFSETQ.

The chain has TRBV25-1 and TRBJ2-5; D not certain. The CDR3 has 18 amino acids. Germline CDR1 MGHDK, CDR2 SYGVNS. With 8 bases removed from V and 5 bases from J, the gap between germline ends came to 30 bases. CDR3 amino acids: CASGSEKHKVGRLETQYF. The CDR3, as DNA: TGTGCCAGCGGATCCGAAAAACATAAGGTGGGCAGGCTGGAGACCCAGTACTTC. The whole variable domain, remainder taken from reference TRBV25-1 and TRBJ2-5, is EADIYQTPRYLVIGTGKKITLECSQTMGHDKMYWYQQDPGMELHLIHYSYGVNSTEKGDLSSESTVSRIRTEHFPLTLESARPSHTSQYLCASGSEKHKVGRLETQYFGPGTRLLVL.

The CDR3 sequence: CASSFLDRARYGYTF. For the CDR3, the DNA is TGTGCCAGCAGTTTTCTCGACAGGGCAAGGTATGGCTACACCTTC. The rearrangement uses TRBV28 and TRBJ1-2, with TRBD1 identical over 7 bases. The CDR3 consists of 15 residues. The V segment lost 3 bases and the J segment 5 bases; nucleotides outside the gene matches: 9. Germline-derived CDR1 and CDR2 are MDHEN and SYDVKM.

This clone was seen a few times. The rearrangement links TRBV5-1 to TRBJ2-2; 7 bases align to TRBD1. This CDR3 has 15 amino acids. In germline, CDR1 is SGHRS, CDR2 YFSETQ. V was clipped by 4 bases and J by 4 bases; unmatched bases: 7. The CDR3 spells CASSTGQFGTGELFF. The CDR3 nucleotides read TGCGCCAGCAGCACGGGACAGTTTGGCACCGGGGAGCTGTTTTTT.

The chain recombines TRBV6-1 with TRBJ2-2, with TRBD2 matching over 8 bases. V lost 2 bases, J lost 1 base, and 3 bases stayed unmatched. CDR1 is MNHNS and CDR2 is SASEGT in the germline V gene. CDR3 length: 16 residues. The CDR3 protein is CASSERLAGNTGELFF. The CDR3, as DNA: TGTGCCAGCAGTGAAAGGCTAGCGGGGAACACCGGGGAGCTGTTTTTT.

This chain uses TRBV28 with TRBJ2-7; D uncertain. V was trimmed by 5 bases and J by 2 bases, leaving 10 bases between them. CDR3 length: 13 amino acids. The germline V gene encodes CDR1 MDHEN and CDR2 SYDVKM. As DNA, the CDR3 is TGTGCCAGCAGTCCAGGTAACACCTACGAGCAGTACTTC. Its protein product is CASSPGNTYEQYF.

This clone was counted between two and nine times. The chain is built from TRBV29-1 and TRBJ1-4; TRBD1 matches at 9 bases. Per the germline V gene, CDR1 is SQVTM and CDR2 is ANQGSEA. The V gene end was trimmed by 6 bases and the J gene end by 8 bases; junction bases not matched to a gene: 7. The CDR3 sequence is 13 residues long. The chain's CDR3 is CSVVDRGGEKLFF. In DNA, the CDR3 is TGCAGCGTCGTGGACAGGGGTGGAGAAAAACTGTTTTTT.

V and J are TRBV18 and TRBJ2-7, with a tentative D call TRBD1 (6 bases). V lost 2 bases, J lost 3 bases, and 14 bases lay in between. In germline, CDR1 is KGHSH, CDR2 LQKENI. The CDR3 sequence is 15 residues long. Written as DNA, the CDR3 is TGTGCCAGCTCACCAATACAGGGTTCAGGCTACGAGCAGTACTTC. This translates into CASSPIQGSGYEQYF.

The rearrangement uses TRBV4-2 and TRBJ1-4; TRBD1 is a possible D gene (6 bases). V was trimmed by 0 bases and J by 3 bases, leaving 8 bases between them. CDR1 is LGHNA, CDR2 YNFKEQ, per germline. The CDR3 spans 15 residues. The CDR3 sequence is CASSQDRTANEKLFF. In DNA, the CDR3 is TGTGCCAGCAGCCAAGATAGGACAGCTAATGAAAAACTGTTTTTT.

The rearrangement links TRBV11-1 to TRBJ1-1, with 8 positions matching TRBD1. In germline, CDR1 is SGHAT, CDR2 FQDESV (reference sequence). The J segment lost 1 base and the V segment lost 5 bases, leaving 6 bases of the junction unmatched. The CDR3 runs 15 residues. In DNA form, the CDR3 reads TGTGCCAGCAGCGGAGCCGGGACAGGGAACACTGAAGCTTTCTTT. It encodes CASSGAGTGNTEAFF.

In its sample, this clone was seen a few times. This sequence joins TRBV7-9 and TRBJ2-3, with D unresolved. Per germline, CDR1 SEHNR and CDR2 FQNEAQ (reference sequence). Between the trimmed V and J ends, which lost 7 bases and 4 bases, there was a span of 9 bases. This CDR3 is 12 amino acids long. The DNA of the CDR3 is TGTGCCAGCACCAGGCAGGCAGATACGCAGTATTTT. As protein: CASTRQADTQYF.